This TCR beta chain was obtained from a study of regulatory T cells in long-lasting Graves disease. Trimming took 5 bases from V and 5 from J, leaving 12 bases between them. This CDR3 is 13 amino acids long. The germline CDR1 and CDR2 sequences are SGHAT and FQNNGV. As to time point: persistent/refractory GD, antithyroid drugs over 5 years with positive TRAb. Preparation of the TCR library used RNA extracted from PBMCs. Sequencing libraries for TCR beta were prepared with iRepertoire HTBI primers and Arm-PCR of CDR3 regions. Authors' methods: Sample data revealed fewer than 70 TRBV and roughly 13 TRBJ segments. TCRdb re-called the multiplex PCR reads with MiXCR, one entry per CDR3 protein. The V and J calls, along with clone size, are taken from TCRdb and not from the paper's own processing. The sample has fewer than 550,000 distinct CDR3 sequences, about 22% seen once. There are many counts of this clonotype. The antigen remains unidentified.

Regarding the study as a whole: There was favoring of TRBV28, TRBJ1-2 and TRBJ2-5 in persistent disease. A limited number of samples was an acknowledged limitation.

The chain is built from TRBV11-2 and TRBJ1-2; D not certain. This material consisted of peripheral blood mononuclear cells (PBMCs), taken when the disease was refractory, from a patient treated with antithyroid drugs. This TCR was sampled from a female donor with Graves disease. The CDR3 loop is CASSATPFYGYTF. CDR3 DNA: TGTGCCAGCAGCGCAACACCATTTTATGGCTACACCTTC.